What follows are 17 T cell receptor beta chains derived from one specimen sequenced in a study of blood T cell repertoires in COVID-19. Profiled with immunoSEQ multiplex PCR; TCRdb holds only in-frame clones, not every one. The data show 200,000 to 300,000 clones, with more than 80% seen just once and roughly 3.6% held by the top ten. Material for sequencing was peripheral blood. The source of these receptors is a middle-aged woman with acute or convalescent COVID-19.

This rearrangement joins TRBV19 to TRBJ1-1; tentatively, D is TRBD1 (6 bases). Germline CDR1 is LNHDA and CDR2 is SQIVND (reference sequence). CDR3 length: 17 residues. Deletions cut 3 bases from V and 1 base from J, with 18 bases between. The CDR3 reads CASSMLGSDSRNTEAFF. CDR3 nucleotides: TGTGCCAGTAGTATGTTAGGTTCGGACAGCAGGAACACTGAAGCTTTCTTT.

The genes are TRBV2 and TRBJ1-1; perhaps TRBD1 as D (5 bases). This CDR3 spans 13 amino acids. Between the trimmed V and J ends, which lost 9 bases and 4 bases, there was a span of 15 bases. CDR1 and CDR2 (germline): SNHLY, FYNNEI. CDR3 nucleotide sequence: TGTGCCAGTCAGCTGGGGCGGTTCACTGAAGCTTTCTTT. This sequence encodes CASQLGRFTEAFF.

The J gene is TRBJ1-5, the V gene TRBV11-2, with 8 positions matching TRBD1. CDR1 is SGHAT, CDR2 FQNNGV, per germline. Unmatched junction bases numbered 13, after V lost 4 bases and J lost 5 bases. CDR3 size: 17 residues. The CDR3 is CASSSGPRGRKDQPQHF. The CDR3 nucleotides read TGTGCCAGCAGCTCGGGTCCCAGGGGGCGCAAGGATCAGCCCCAGCATTTT.

The chain recombines TRBV7-7 with TRBJ2-3, with TRBD2 matching 11 bases. The V segment lost 5 bases and the J segment 2 bases; nucleotides outside the gene matches: 6. The CDR3 sequence is 16 residues long. From germline, CDR1 is SSHAT and CDR2 FNYEAQ (reference sequence). The CDR3 DNA sequence: TGTGCCAGCAGCCCCACTAGCGGGGGACTCACAGATACGCAGTATTTT. Encoded protein: CASSPTSGGLTDTQYF.

J is TRBJ2-4 and V is TRBV6-5; D is possibly TRBD1 (6 bases). The CDR3 loop spans 14 amino acids. Trimming left V 2 bases short and J 6 bases short, with 11 bases between. Germline CDR1 reads MNHEY; CDR2 reads SVGAGI. CDR3 residues: CASSYTFRGNIQYF. CDR3 DNA sequence: TGTGCCAGCAGTTACACGTTCAGGGGAAACATTCAGTACTTC.

V usage is TRBV5-5 and J usage is TRBJ2-3; TRBD1 matches 8 bases. Per the germline V gene, CDR1 is SGHKS and CDR2 is YYEKEE (reference sequence). This CDR3 spans 16 amino acids. The V segment lost 4 bases and the J segment 0 bases; nucleotides outside the gene matches: 7. The CDR3 bases are TGTGCCAGCAGCGAGCCGGACAGGGATAGCACAGATACGCAGTATTTT. Translating it yields CASSEPDRDSTDTQYF.

The chain is built from TRBV19 and TRBJ2-5; TRBD1 matches at 9 bases. With V trimmed by 6 bases and J by 5 bases, 13 bases remained unmatched. Per germline, CDR1 LNHDA and CDR2 SQIVND (reference sequence). This CDR3 spans 16 amino acids. CDR3 in amino acids: CASRPGTGIRGETQYF. In DNA, the CDR3 is TGTGCCAGTAGGCCCGGGACAGGGATTAGGGGGGAGACCCAGTACTTC.

The chain carries TRBV5-5 and TRBJ2-3; possibly TRBD1 for D (6 bases). Germline lookup yields CDR1 SGHKS and CDR2 YYEKEE (reference sequence). The V end lost 6 bases, the J end lost 3 bases, and 17 bases lay between the germline ends. The CDR3 consists of 15 residues. The DNA for the CDR3 is TGTGCCAGCAACCAAGGACAGAGTAGGACAGATACGCAGTATTTT. The encoded protein is CASNQGQSRTDTQYF.

The chain joins TRBV5-1 to TRBJ1-1, with 10 bases aligning to TRBD1. The trim removed 7 bases at V and 2 bases at J, leaving 8 bases unmatched. The CDR3 has 15 amino acids. Germline lookup yields CDR1 SGHRS and CDR2 YFSETQ. CDR3 region: CASGGQGTGNTEAFF. DNA of the CDR3: TGCGCCAGCGGGGGACAGGGGACCGGAAACACTGAAGCTTTCTTT.

This chain uses TRBV30 with TRBJ1-2; no definite D call. The germline V and J ends were trimmed by 8 bases and 2 bases, with 21 bases remaining between them. The CDR3 consists of 15 residues. The V gene's germline CDR1 is GTSNPN and CDR2 SVGIG (reference sequence). As DNA, the CDR3 is TGTGCCGGAAGGTCGGAAGGCAGGCCCAACTATGGCTACACCTTC. It specifies CAGRSEGRPNYGYTF.

V gene TRBV24-1 combines with J gene TRBJ1-2; 9 bases map to TRBD1. This CDR3 has 13 residues. Germline values: CDR1 KGHDR, CDR2 SFDVKD. With V trimmed by 2 bases and J by 8 bases, 2 bases remained unmatched. CDR3 nucleotide sequence: TGTGCCACCAGTGATTGGACAGGGGAAGGCTACACCTTC. Amino acids: CATSDWTGEGYTF.

V is TRBV7-2 and J is TRBJ2-7, with TRBD2 matching 13 bases. After removal of 7 bases from V and 4 bases from J, the junction contained 10 bases not matched to a gene. The length of the CDR3 is 16 residues. Germline V gives CDR1 SGHTA, CDR2 FQGNSA. The CDR3 sequence: CASTTQPGLAGYEQYV. CDR3 nucleotides: TGTGCCAGCACCACCCAACCGGGACTAGCGGGGTACGAGCAGTACGTC.

CDR3 nucleotide sequence: TGTGCCAGCAGCCCTGCCGGGGGGGGGTATGGCTACACCTTC. Its protein product is CASSPAGGGYGYTF. The rearrangement uses TRBV7-9 and TRBJ1-2; TRBD1 might be the D (5 bases). The germline V gene has CDR1 SEHNR and CDR2 FQNEAQ (reference sequence). The germline V and J ends were trimmed by 5 bases and 5 bases, with 15 bases remaining between them. CDR3 length equals 14 residues.

The V gene is TRBV14, the J gene TRBJ1-2; TRBD1 aligns across 8 bases. Germline CDR1 is SGHDN and CDR2 is FVKESK. This CDR3 contains 16 residues. After removal of 0 bases from V and 8 bases from J, the junction contained 11 bases not matched to a gene. The CDR3 sequence is CASSQDLRGQAKGYTF. CDR3 DNA: TGTGCCAGCAGCCAAGATCTAAGGGGACAGGCAAAAGGCTACACCTTC.

In this sample, this clone turned up once. This sequence joins TRBV11-2 and TRBJ1-2; D gene uncertain. V gave up 4 bases and J gave up 7 bases, with 16 bases separating them. The germline V gene encodes CDR1 SGHAT and CDR2 FQNNGV. The CDR3 spans 14 residues. The CDR3 nucleotides read TGTGCCAGCAGCTCCCGGACTTCGCGGGGTGGCTACACCTTC. Its protein is CASSSRTSRGGYTF.

The chain employs TRBV5-6 and TRBJ1-2; no definite D call. Trimming removed 0 bases at V and 6 bases at J, with 12 bases between. CDR3 length: 14 residues. Germline assignment: CDR1 SGHDT and CDR2 YYEEEE. This CDR3 reads CASSLVEKMDGYTF. The CDR3 nucleotides are TGTGCCAGCAGCTTGGTTGAGAAAATGGATGGCTACACCTTC.

The J gene is TRBJ1-1, the V gene TRBV5-4, with D unclear. The CDR3 has 14 residues. The V end lost 4 bases, the J end lost 1 base, and 11 bases lay between the germline ends. The germline gives CDR1 SGHNT, CDR2 YYREEE (reference sequence). The chain's CDR3 is CASSAQYGNTEAFF. CDR3 DNA: TGTGCCAGCAGCGCCCAATACGGGAACACTGAAGCTTTCTTT.